This T cell receptor beta chain originates from a study of T-cell memory formation after mild COVID-19. Across the study: Largely donor-specific sequence clusters came from a couple of donors. Regarding the study as a whole: Contracting CD8+ clones were enriched in EMRA, CD4+ mainly in CM and EM. Nothing confirmed that second-wave clones peaking on day 37 were specific for SARS-CoV-2.

The CDR3 has 15 amino acids. The ends were cut back, 8 bases at V and 8 bases at J, with 24 bases in the middle. CDR1 and CDR2 from the germline V gene are MDHEN and SYDVKM. A few counts support this clonotype. What it binds is unknown. TCRdb analysed the 5' RACE reads with MiXCR anew, one entry per CDR3 protein. The sample contains 380,000 or so distinct CDR3 sequences, roughly 14% of which appear only once. This chain joins TRBV28 and TRBJ1-2; no definite D call. Sequenced: PBMCs or a T cell subset sorted from them (not recorded which). The receptor was derived from a man younger than 35 who had mild COVID-19 (a few samples of this study predate the infection). Cell type and time point are not known. CDR3: CASRSARTAAWGYTF. The CDR3 DNA reads as TGTGCCAGCCGATCCGCCCGGACGGCGGCCTGGGGCTACACCTTC.